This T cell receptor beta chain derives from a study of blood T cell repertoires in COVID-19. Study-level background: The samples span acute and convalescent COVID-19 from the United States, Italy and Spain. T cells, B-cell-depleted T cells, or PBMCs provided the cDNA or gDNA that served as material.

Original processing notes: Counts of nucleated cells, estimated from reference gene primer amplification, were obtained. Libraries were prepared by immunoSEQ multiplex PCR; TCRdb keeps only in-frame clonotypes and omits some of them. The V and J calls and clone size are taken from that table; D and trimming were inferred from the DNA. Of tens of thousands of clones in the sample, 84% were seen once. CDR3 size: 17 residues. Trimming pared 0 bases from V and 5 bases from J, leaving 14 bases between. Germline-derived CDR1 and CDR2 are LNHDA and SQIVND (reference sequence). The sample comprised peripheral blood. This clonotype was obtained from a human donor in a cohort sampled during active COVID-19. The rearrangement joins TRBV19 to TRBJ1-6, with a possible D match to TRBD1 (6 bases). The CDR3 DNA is TGTGCCAGTAGTATAGATCTGGCAGGGGACAATAATTCACCCCTCCACTTT. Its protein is CASSIDLAGDNNSPLHF.